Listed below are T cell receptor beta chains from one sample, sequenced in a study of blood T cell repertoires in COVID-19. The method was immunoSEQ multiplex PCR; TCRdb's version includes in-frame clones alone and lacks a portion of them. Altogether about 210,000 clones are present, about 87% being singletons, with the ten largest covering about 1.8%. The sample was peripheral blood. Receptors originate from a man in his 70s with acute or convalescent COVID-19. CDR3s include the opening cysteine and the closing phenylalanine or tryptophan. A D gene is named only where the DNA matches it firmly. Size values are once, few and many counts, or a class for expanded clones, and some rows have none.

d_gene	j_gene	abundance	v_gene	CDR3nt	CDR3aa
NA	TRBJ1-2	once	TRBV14	TGTGCCAGCAGCCAAAACCAAGGGGGACCGACCTCGGTGTCTGGCTACACCTTC	CASSQNQGGPTSVSGYTF
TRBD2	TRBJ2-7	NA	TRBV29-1	TGCAGCGTGAGGCGGTTCGGGACTAGCGGCAACGAGCAGTACTTC	CSVRRFGTSGNEQYF
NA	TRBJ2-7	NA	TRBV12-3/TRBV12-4	TGTGCCAGCAGTTTTGTGAGCGGCGAGCAGTACTTC	CASSFVSGEQYF
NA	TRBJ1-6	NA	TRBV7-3	TGTGCCAGCAGCTTAACTGGCAGGGGTAATTCACCCCTCCACTTT	CASSLTGRGNSPLHF
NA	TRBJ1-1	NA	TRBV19	TGTGCCAGCAGGCCCCTTCCTCAGAACACTGAAGCTTTCTTT	CASRPLPQNTEAFF
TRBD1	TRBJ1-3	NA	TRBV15	TGTGCCACCAGCAGTCAGGGGGCGAACACCATATATTTT	CATSSQGANTIYF
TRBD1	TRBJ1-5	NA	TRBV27	TGTGCCAGCAGTTTAGGCAGGGGGAATCAGCCCCAGCATTTT	CASSLGRGNQPQHF
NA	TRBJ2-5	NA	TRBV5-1	TGCGCCAGCAGCTTGGCCCGGGGACTCCAAGAGACCCAGTACTTC	CASSLARGLQETQYF
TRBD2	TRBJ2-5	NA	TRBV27	TGTGCCAGCAGTCGTGGGGCCGAGGGAGGGCCTGCAGAGACCCAGTACTTC	CASSRGAEGGPAETQYF
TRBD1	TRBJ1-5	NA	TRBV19	TGTGCCAGTAGTACGGGGGACAGGCTTCGAGGGGGCAATCAGCCCCAGCATTTT	CASSTGDRLRGGNQPQHF
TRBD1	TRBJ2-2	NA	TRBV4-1	TGCGCCAGCAGCCAAGATCGGAACAGGGGAAACACCGGGGAGCTGTTTTTT	CASSQDRNRGNTGELFF
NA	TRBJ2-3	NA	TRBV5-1	TGCGCCACCAAGGAGGGCCCTAGCACAGATACGCAGTATTTT	CATKEGPSTDTQYF
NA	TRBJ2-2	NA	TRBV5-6	TGTGCCAGCAGCCGCTACTCACAGGGGAACACCGGGGAGCTGTTTTTT	CASSRYSQGNTGELFF
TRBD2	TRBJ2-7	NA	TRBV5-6	TGTGCCAGCAGCTTGACTAGCGCGCTTTTCGAGCAGTACTTC	CASSLTSALFEQYF
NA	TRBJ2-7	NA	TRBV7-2	TGTGCCAGCAGCCTCCAGTCCTACGAGCAGTACTTC	CASSLQSYEQYF
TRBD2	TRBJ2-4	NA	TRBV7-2	TGTGCCAGCAGCCCCCGGACTAGCGGGAGTATGGGAAACATTCAGTACTTC	CASSPRTSGSMGNIQYF
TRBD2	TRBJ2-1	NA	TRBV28	TGTGCCAGCAGTCTCGATTCCGGGGGGGGCCCGGGGGAGCAGTTCTTC	CASSLDSGGGPGEQFF
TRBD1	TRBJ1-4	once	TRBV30	TGTGCCTGGTTGGGACAGTCTAATGAAAAACTGTTTTTT	CAWLGQSNEKLFF
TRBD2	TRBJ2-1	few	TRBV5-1	TGCGCCAGCAGCCCCCGGGGAGGGATTAACAATGAGCAGTTCTTC	CASSPRGGINNEQFF
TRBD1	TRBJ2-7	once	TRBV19	TGTGCCAGTCGGGACAGGGGGTCCTACGAGCAGTACTTC	CASRDRGSYEQYF